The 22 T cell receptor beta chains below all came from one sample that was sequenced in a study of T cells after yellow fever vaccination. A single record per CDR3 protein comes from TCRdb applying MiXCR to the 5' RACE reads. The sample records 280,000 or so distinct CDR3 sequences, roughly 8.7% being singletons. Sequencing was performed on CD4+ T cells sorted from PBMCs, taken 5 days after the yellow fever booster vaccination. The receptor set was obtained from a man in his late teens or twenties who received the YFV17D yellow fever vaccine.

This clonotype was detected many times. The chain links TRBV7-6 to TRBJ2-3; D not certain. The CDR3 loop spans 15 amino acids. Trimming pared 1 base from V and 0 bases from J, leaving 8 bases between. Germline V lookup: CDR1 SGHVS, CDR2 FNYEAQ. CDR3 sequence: CASSLVGFSTDTQYF. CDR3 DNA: TGTGCCAGCAGCTTAGTCGGATTTAGCACAGATACGCAGTATTTT.

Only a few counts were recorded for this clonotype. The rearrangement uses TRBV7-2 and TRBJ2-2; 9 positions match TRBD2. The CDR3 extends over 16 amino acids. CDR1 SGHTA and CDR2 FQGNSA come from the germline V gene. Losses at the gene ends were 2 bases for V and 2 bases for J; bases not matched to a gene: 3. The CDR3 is CASSLSSGTNTGELFF. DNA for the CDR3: TGTGCCAGCAGCTTATCTAGCGGGACAAACACCGGGGAGCTGTTTTTT.

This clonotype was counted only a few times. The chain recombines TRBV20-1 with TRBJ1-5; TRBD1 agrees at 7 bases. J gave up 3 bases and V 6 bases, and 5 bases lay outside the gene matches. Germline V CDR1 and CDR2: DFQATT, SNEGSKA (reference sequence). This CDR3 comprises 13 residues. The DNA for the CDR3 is TGCAGTGCCGCGGGACAGCCCAATCAGCCCCAGCATTTT. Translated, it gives CSAAGQPNQPQHF.

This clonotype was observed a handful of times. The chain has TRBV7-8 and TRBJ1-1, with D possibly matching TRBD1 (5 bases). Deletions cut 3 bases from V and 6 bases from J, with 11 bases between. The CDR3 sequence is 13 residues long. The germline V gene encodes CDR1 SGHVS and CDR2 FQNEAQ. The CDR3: CASSFYRSSEAFF. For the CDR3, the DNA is TGTGCCAGCAGCTTCTACAGGTCTTCTGAAGCTTTCTTT.

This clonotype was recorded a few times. The CDR3 loop reads CASSIQGNGELFF. The CDR3 nucleotides are TGTGCCAGCAGCATTCAGGGAAACGGGGAGCTGTTTTTT. The chain couples TRBV7-9 to TRBJ2-2; a possible D gene is TRBD1 (5 bases). V lost 5 bases and J lost 7, with 11 bases in between. The germline gives CDR1 SEHNR, CDR2 FQNEAQ (reference sequence). The CDR3 is 13 residues long.

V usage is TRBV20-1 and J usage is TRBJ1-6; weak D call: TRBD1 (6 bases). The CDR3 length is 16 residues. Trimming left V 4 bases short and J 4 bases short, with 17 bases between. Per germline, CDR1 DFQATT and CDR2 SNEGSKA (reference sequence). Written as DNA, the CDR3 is TGCAGTGCTACCCAGGGGCGGCAGACGTATAATTCACCCCTCCACTTT. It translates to CSATQGRQTYNSPLHF.

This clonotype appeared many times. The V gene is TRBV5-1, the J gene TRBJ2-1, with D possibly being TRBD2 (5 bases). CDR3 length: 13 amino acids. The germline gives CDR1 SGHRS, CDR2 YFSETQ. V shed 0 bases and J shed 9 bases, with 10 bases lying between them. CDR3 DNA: TGCGCCAGCAGCTTGGGAGGGCTCGGTGAGCAGTTCTTC. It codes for CASSLGGLGEQFF.

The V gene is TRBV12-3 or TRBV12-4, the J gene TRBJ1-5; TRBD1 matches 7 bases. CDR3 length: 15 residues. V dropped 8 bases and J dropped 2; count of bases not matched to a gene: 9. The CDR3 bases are TGTGCCAGCTCCACAGGGGAGATCGGCAATCAGCCCCAGCATTTT. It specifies CASSTGEIGNQPQHF.

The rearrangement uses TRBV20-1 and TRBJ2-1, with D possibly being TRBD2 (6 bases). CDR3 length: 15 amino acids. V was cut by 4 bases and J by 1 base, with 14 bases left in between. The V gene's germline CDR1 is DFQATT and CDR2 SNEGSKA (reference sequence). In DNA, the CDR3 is TGCAGTGCTATGACGGGGGACCCATCCTACAATGAGCAGTTCTTC. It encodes CSAMTGDPSYNEQFF.

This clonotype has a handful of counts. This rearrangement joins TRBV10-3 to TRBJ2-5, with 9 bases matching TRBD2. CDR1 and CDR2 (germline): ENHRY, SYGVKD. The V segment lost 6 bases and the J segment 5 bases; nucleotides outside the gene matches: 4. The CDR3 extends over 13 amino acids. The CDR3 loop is CAIRTSGRETQYF. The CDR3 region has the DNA TGTGCCATCAGGACTAGCGGAAGGGAGACCCAGTACTTC.

The CDR3 loop is CASSQDRTGQGVETQYF. CDR3 in DNA: TGTGCCAGCAGCCAAGATAGAACCGGACAGGGCGTGGAGACCCAGTACTTC. The chain employs TRBV3-1 and TRBJ2-5; 8 bases fit TRBD1. The length of the CDR3 is 17 residues. Germline V gene lookup returns CDR1 LGHDT and CDR2 YNNKEL (reference sequence). J was trimmed by 5 bases and V by 0 bases; bases with no gene match: 11.

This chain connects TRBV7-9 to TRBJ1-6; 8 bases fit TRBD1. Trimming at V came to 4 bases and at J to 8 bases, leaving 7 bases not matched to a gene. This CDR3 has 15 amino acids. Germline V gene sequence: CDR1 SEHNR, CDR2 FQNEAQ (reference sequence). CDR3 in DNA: TGTGCCAGCAGCTGGACAGGGCCTGGGGATTCACCCCTCCACTTT. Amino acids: CASSWTGPGDSPLHF.

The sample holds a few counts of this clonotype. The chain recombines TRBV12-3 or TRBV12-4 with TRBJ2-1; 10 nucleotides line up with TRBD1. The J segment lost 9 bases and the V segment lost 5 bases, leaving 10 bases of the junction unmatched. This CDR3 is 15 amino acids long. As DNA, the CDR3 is TGTGCCAGCAGTCCCAGACAGGGGGCGCGTTTTGAGCAGTTCTTC. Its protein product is CASSPRQGARFEQFF.

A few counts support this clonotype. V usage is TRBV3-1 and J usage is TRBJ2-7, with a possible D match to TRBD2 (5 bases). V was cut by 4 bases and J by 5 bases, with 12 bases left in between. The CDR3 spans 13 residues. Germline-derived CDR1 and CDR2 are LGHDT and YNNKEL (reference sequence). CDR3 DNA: TGTGCCAGCAGCCGTTCGGGGAAACACGAGCAGTACTTC. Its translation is CASSRSGKHEQYF.

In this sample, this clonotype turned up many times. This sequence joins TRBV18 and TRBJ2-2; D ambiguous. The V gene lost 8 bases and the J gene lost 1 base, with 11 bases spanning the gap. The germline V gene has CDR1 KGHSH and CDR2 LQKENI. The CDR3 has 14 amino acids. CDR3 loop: CASLLGENTGELFF. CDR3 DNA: TGTGCCAGCCTGCTCGGCGAGAACACCGGGGAGCTGTTTTTT.

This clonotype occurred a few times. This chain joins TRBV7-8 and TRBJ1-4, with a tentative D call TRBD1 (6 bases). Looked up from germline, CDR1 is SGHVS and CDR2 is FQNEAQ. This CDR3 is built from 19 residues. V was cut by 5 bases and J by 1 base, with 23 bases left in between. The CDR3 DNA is TGTGCCAGCAGCCCCCGGGACACAATTTCCCCGCTAACTAATGAAAAACTGTTTTTT. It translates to CASSPRDTISPLTNEKLFF.

The CDR3 DNA reads TGTGCCAGCAGCTCTCCCTCGGGGGGGCCCACTGAAGCTTTCTTT. Its translation is CASSSPSGGPTEAFF. The chain uses TRBV7-9 and TRBJ1-1; weak D call: TRBD1 (6 bases). The ends were cut back, 4 bases at V and 4 bases at J, with 16 bases in the middle. CDR1 SEHNR and CDR2 FQNEAQ come from the germline V gene (reference sequence). This CDR3 region has 15 residues.

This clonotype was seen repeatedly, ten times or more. This chain's CDR3 is CASGQEATYGYTF. For the CDR3, the DNA is TGTGCCAGCGGACAGGAAGCGACCTATGGCTACACCTTC. The chain carries TRBV7-9 and TRBJ1-2; 7 bases match TRBD1. Germline V gene sequence: CDR1 SEHNR, CDR2 FQNEAQ (reference sequence). V shed 8 bases and J 4 bases; nucleotides not matched to a gene: 7. The CDR3 extends over 13 amino acids.

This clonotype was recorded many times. DNA for the CDR3: TGTGCCAGCAGCTTGCAGAATAATCAGCCCCAGCATTTT. Its protein product is CASSLQNNQPQHF. The chain has TRBV7-8 and TRBJ1-5; no reliable D call. Germline V gene data show CDR1 as SGHVS and CDR2 as FQNEAQ. The CDR3 length is 13 residues. V lost 3 bases and J 4 bases, leaving 7 bases between the germline ends.

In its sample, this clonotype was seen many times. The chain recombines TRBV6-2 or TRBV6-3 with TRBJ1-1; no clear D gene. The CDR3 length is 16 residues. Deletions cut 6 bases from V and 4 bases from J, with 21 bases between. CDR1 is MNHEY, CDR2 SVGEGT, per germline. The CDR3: CASRGGLIRDGTEAFF. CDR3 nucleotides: TGTGCCAGCAGGGGCGGACTCATAAGGGATGGCACTGAAGCTTTCTTT.

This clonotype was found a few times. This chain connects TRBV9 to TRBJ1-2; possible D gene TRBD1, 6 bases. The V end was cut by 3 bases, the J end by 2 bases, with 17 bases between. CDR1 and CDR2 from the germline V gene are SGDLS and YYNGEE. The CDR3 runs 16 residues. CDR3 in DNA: TGTGCCAGCAGCGCAGGGGTGGGGCAGATAAACTATGGCTACACCTTC. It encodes CASSAGVGQINYGYTF.

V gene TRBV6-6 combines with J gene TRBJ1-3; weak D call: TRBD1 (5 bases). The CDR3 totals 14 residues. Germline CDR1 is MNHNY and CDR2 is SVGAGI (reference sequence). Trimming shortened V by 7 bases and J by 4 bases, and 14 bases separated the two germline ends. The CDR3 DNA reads TGTGCCAGCACGCTACAGGCTTACGGAAACACCATATATTTT. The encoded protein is CASTLQAYGNTIYF.